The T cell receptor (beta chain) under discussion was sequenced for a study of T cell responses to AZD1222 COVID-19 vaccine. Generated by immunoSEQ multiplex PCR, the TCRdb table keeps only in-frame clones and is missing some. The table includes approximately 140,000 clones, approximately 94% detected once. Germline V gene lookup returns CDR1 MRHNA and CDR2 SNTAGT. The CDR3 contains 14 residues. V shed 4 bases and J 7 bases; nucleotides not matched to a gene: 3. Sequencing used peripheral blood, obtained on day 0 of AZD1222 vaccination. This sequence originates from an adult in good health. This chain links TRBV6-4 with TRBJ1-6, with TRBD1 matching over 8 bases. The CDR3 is CASSATGDNSPLHF. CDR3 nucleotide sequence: TGTGCCAGCAGTGCGACAGGGGACAATTCACCCCTCCACTTT.